These 7 T cell receptor beta chains came from one sample sequenced in a study of OX40 agonist ivuxolimab in advanced cancers. Only in-frame clones appear in the TCRdb table, and some are missing; sequencing was by immunoSEQ multiplex PCR. The profile shows about 38,000 clones, around four fifths of them singletons. This material consisted of CD4+ or CD8+ T cells sorted from blood, taken in a trial of the OX40 agonist ivuxolimab. The receptors shown here come from an adult with an advanced solid tumor such as melanoma, head and neck, liver or kidney cancer.

The chain has TRBV18 and TRBJ2-5; tentative D call: TRBD1 (6 bases). Near its end, the DNA agrees better with TRBJ2-7, so the J call may be wrong. Per germline, CDR1 KGHSH and CDR2 LQKENI. This CDR3 is 13 amino acids long. For the CDR3, the DNA is TGTGCCAGCTCCCCAGGGGCTTTCGGCGAGCAGTACTTC. Translation gives CASSPGAFGEQYF.

In its sample, this clone was seen a few times. The chain links TRBV4-1 to TRBJ1-2, with 8 bases matching TRBD1. This CDR3 spans 16 amino acids. CDR1 and CDR2 from the germline V gene are MGHRA and YSYEKL. The J segment lost 1 base and the V segment lost 4 bases, leaving 8 bases of the junction unmatched. For the CDR3, the DNA is TGCGCCAGCAGCCCCAGGGCAGGGGGCGTTAACTATGGCTACACCTTC. It yields the protein CASSPRAGGVNYGYTF.

This chain connects TRBV7-9 to TRBJ2-3, with D possibly called TRBD1 or TRBD2 (6 bases each). Trimming pared 6 bases from V and 3 bases from J, leaving 16 bases between. Germline CDR1 is SEHNR and CDR2 is FQNEAQ (reference sequence). This CDR3 region has 15 residues. For the CDR3, the DNA is TGTGCCAGCAGACGAAGCCGGGGGCGTACAGATACGCAGTATTTT. Its translation is CASRRSRGRTDTQYF.

V gene TRBV5-5 combines with J gene TRBJ2-2; 14 bases match TRBD2. Germline CDR1 and CDR2: SGHKS and YYEKEE (reference sequence). V was clipped by 4 bases and J by 6 bases; unmatched bases: 8. The CDR3 has 17 residues. The CDR3 DNA sequence: TGTGCCAGCAGCACGGGACTAGCGGGAGTTGATGCCGGGGAGCTGTTTTTT. Encoded protein: CASSTGLAGVDAGELFF.

This clone was seen just once. The V call is TRBV7-9, the J call TRBJ2-5, with 7 positions matching TRBD2. The V segment lost 3 bases and the J segment 2 bases; nucleotides outside the gene matches: 6. The V gene's germline CDR1 is SEHNR and CDR2 FQNEAQ (reference sequence). The CDR3 consists of 15 residues. This chain's CDR3 is CASSFSGEGQETQYF. CDR3 nucleotides: TGTGCCAGCAGCTTTTCGGGGGAGGGGCAAGAGACCCAGTACTTC.

The chain is built from TRBV18 and TRBJ2-7; D is ambiguous. The CDR3 totals 13 residues. Between the trimmed V and J ends, which lost 3 bases and 4 bases, there was a span of 10 bases. The germline V gene encodes CDR1 KGHSH and CDR2 LQKENI. CDR3 amino acids: CASSPQTGYEQYF. As DNA, the CDR3 is TGTGCCAGCTCACCGCAAACTGGGTACGAGCAGTACTTC.

This rearrangement joins TRBV30 to TRBJ1-3; D call uncertain. Deletions cut 3 bases from V and 0 bases from J, with 6 bases between. Germline values: CDR1 GTSNPN, CDR2 SVGIG (reference sequence). The CDR3 runs to 13 residues. In nucleotides, the CDR3 is TGTGCCTGGAGAACCCTCTCTGGAAACACCATATATTTT. Its translation: CAWRTLSGNTIYF.